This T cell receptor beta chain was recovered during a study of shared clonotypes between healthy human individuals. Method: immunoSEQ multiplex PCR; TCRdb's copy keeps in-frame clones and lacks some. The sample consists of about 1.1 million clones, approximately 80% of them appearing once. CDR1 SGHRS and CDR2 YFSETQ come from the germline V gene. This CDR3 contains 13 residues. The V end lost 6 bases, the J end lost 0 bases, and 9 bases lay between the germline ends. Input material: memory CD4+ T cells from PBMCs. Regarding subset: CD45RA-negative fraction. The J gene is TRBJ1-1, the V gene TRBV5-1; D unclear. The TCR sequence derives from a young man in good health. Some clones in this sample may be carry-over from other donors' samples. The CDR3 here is CASMPGMNTEAFF. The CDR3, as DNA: TGCGCCAGCATGCCGGGGATGAACACTGAAGCTTTCTTT.